Listed below are T cell receptor beta chains from one sample, sequenced in a study of immune cell composition in non-small cell lung cancer. Only in-frame clones appear in the TCRdb table, and some are missing; sequencing was by immunoSEQ multiplex PCR. The data show about 3,100 clones, around 86% seen once. The sample was lung tumor tissue. Every receptor here comes from a human donor with non-small cell lung cancer. CDR3s include the opening cysteine and the closing phenylalanine or tryptophan. The D gene is left open where the match is weak. For some rows the clone size is stated as once, few or many, or as a class when expanded; others skip it.

d_gene: -
v_gene: TRBV10-3
abundance: -
j_gene: TRBJ2-7
len: 14
CDR3nt: TGTGCCATCAGTGGGGGCGGCTTTCCCTACGAGCAGTACTTC
CDR3aa: CAISGGGFPYEQYF

d_gene: TRBD2
v_gene: TRBV11-2
abundance: -
j_gene: TRBJ2-5
len: 15
CDR3nt: TGTGCCAGCAGCTTAAGATCAAGCGGGGAGGAGACCCAGTACTTC
CDR3aa: CASSLRSSGEETQYF

d_gene: TRBD1
v_gene: TRBV19
abundance: -
j_gene: TRBJ1-5
len: 17
CDR3nt: TGTGCCAGTAGTCAAGGGGACAGGGGGTTGAACAATCAGCCCCAGCATTTT
CDR3aa: CASSQGDRGLNNQPQHF

d_gene: -
v_gene: TRBV29-1
abundance: few
j_gene: TRBJ1-1
len: 14
CDR3nt: TGCAGCGCCGGAATCAGGCACCAGAACACTGAAGCTTTCTTT
CDR3aa: CSAGIRHQNTEAFF

d_gene: -
v_gene: TRBV7-6
abundance: -
j_gene: TRBJ2-1
len: 17
CDR3nt: TGTGCCAGCAGCCCCTCTTTTTTGGGCGGGGTAAATGATGAGCAGTTCTTC
CDR3aa: CASSPSFLGGVNDEQFF

d_gene: -
v_gene: TRBV10-2
abundance: -
j_gene: TRBJ1-2
len: 15
CDR3nt: TGCGCCAGCAGTGAGACAAGGGGTAGGGACTATGGCTACACCTTC
CDR3aa: CASSETRGRDYGYTF

d_gene: TRBD1
v_gene: TRBV4-1
abundance: -
j_gene: TRBJ1-1
len: 15
CDR3nt: TGCGCCAGCAGCCCCCCGACAGGGGGCATCACTGAAGCTTTCTTT
CDR3aa: CASSPPTGGITEAFF

d_gene: -
v_gene: TRBV5-4
abundance: once
j_gene: TRBJ2-2
len: 13
CDR3nt: TGTGCCAGCTGGGCGGCGGGCACCGGGGAGCTGTTTTTT
CDR3aa: CASWAAGTGELFF

d_gene: TRBD1
v_gene: TRBV10-2
abundance: -
j_gene: TRBJ1-1
len: 14
CDR3nt: TGCGCCAGCAGCGACAGGGTAGGAGTGACTGAAGCTTTCTTT
CDR3aa: CASSDRVGVTEAFF

d_gene: -
v_gene: TRBV19
abundance: -
j_gene: TRBJ1-4
len: 19
CDR3nt: TGTGCCAGTAGTCCCCGGATCTACCGACTTGTTGCAACTAATGAAAAACTGTTTTTT
CDR3aa: CASSPRIYRLVATNEKLFF

d_gene: TRBD2
v_gene: TRBV5-4
abundance: -
j_gene: TRBJ2-3
len: 12
CDR3nt: TGTGCCAGCAGCTGGGGGGGGGATACGCAGTATTTT
CDR3aa: CASSWGGDTQYF

d_gene: TRBD1
v_gene: TRBV5-1
abundance: -
j_gene: TRBJ1-2
len: 15
CDR3nt: TGCGCCAGCAGCCCAACCCAGACAGGGGATTATGGCTACACCTTC
CDR3aa: CASSPTQTGDYGYTF

d_gene: TRBD1
v_gene: TRBV7-9
abundance: -
j_gene: TRBJ1-4
len: 15
CDR3nt: TGTGCCAGCAGTCTGGGACAGACTTTTAATGAAAAACTGTTTTTT
CDR3aa: CASSLGQTFNEKLFF

d_gene: -
v_gene: TRBV7-2
abundance: -
j_gene: TRBJ1-1
len: 14
CDR3nt: TGTGCCAGCAGCCTCCCACCCGGGGACACTGAAGCTTTCTTT
CDR3aa: CASSLPPGDTEAFF

d_gene: TRBD1
v_gene: TRBV5-4
abundance: -
j_gene: TRBJ1-2
len: 13
CDR3nt: TGTGCCAGCAGCGGGACAGGGGACGTTGGCTACACCTTC
CDR3aa: CASSGTGDVGYTF

d_gene: -
v_gene: TRBV30
abundance: once
j_gene: TRBJ2-6
len: 13
CDR3nt: TGTGCCTGGTGGGGGACAGGGGCCAACGTCCTGACTTTC
CDR3aa: CAWWGTGANVLTF

d_gene: TRBD1
v_gene: TRBV4-1
abundance: -
j_gene: TRBJ2-5
len: 14
CDR3nt: TGCGCCAGCAGCCACCCGGGACAGCAAGAGACCCAGTACTTC
CDR3aa: CASSHPGQQETQYF

d_gene: -
v_gene: TRBV2
abundance: -
j_gene: TRBJ2-3
len: 14
CDR3nt: TGTGCCAGCAGGGAGGGGGGGCTACCAGATACGCAGTATTTT
CDR3aa: CASREGGLPDTQYF

d_gene: -
v_gene: TRBV29-1
abundance: -
j_gene: TRBJ1-1
len: 13
CDR3nt: TGCAGCGTTGACGGGCCGGGAAACACTGAAGCTTTCTTT
CDR3aa: CSVDGPGNTEAFF

d_gene: TRBD1
v_gene: TRBV2
abundance: -
j_gene: TRBJ1-2
len: 14
CDR3nt: TGTGCCAGCAGCACCGACAGGGGACACTATGGCTACACCTTC
CDR3aa: CASSTDRGHYGYTF